This TCR beta chain was identified in a study of blood T cell repertoires in COVID-19. Study-level information: In each case, the material was cDNA or gDNA derived from T cells, B-cell-depleted T cells, or PBMCs.

Sequencing used immunoSEQ multiplex PCR; TCRdb keeps in-frame clones, though not all of them. The repertoire includes 200,000 to 250,000 clones, almost 85% of them detected once, and about 15% sits in the top ten. With 6 bases clipped from V and 3 bases from J, the junction kept 11 bases outside the gene matches. The CDR3 runs to 16 residues. Germline V CDR1 and CDR2: LGHNA, YSLEER. Material for sequencing was PBMCs or T cells enriched from blood (not recorded which). The chain joins TRBV4-3 to TRBJ1-3, with 7 bases aligning to TRBD1. The receptor's source is a middle-aged man who had recovered from COVID-19. The CDR3: CASRHDRVIVGNTIYF. The CDR3 DNA reads as TGCGCCAGCAGACACGACAGGGTCATAGTTGGAAACACCATATATTTT.